This entry concerns a single TCR beta chain. Its target is unknown. Profiling relied on immunoSEQ multiplex PCR, and the TCRdb table lists in-frame clones only, not all of them. The table includes around 1.4 million clones, approximately 98.5% detected once. The sample is drawn from a study of shared clonotypes between healthy human individuals. Study-wide points: It was only blood that was sampled, and tissue repertoires likely differ.

J was trimmed by 4 bases and V by 7 bases; bases with no gene match: 9. The CDR3 contains 15 residues. Per the germline V gene, CDR1 is MNHEY and CDR2 is SMNVEV (reference sequence). The TCR originated in a man between 25 and 39 years old in good health. The chain carries TRBV27 and TRBJ2-1; the match to TRBD1 covers 8 bases. Material for sequencing was naive CD4+ T cells sorted from blood. Documented subset: CD45RA+ positively selected. The DNA of the CDR3 is TGTGCCAGCACCCCCGGGACAGGCGTTTACAATGAGCAGTTCTTC. Amino acid sequence: CASTPGTGVYNEQFF.